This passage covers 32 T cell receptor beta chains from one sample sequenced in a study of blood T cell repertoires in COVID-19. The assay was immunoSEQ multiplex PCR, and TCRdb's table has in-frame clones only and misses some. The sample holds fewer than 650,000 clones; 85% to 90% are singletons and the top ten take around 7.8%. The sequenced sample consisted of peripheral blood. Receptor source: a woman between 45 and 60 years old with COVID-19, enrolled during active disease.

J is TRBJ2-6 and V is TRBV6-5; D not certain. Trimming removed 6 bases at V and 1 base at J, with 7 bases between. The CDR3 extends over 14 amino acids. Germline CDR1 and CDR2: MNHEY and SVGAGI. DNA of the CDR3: TGTGCCAGCAGCCTGACATCTGGGGCCAACGTCCTGACTTTC. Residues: CASSLTSGANVLTF.

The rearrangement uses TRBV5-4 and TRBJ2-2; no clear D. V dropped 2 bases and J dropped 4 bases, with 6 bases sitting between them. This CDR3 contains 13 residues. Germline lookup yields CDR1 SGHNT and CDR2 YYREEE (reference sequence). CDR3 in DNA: TGTGCCAGCAGCTTCGTTTCCACCGGGGAGCTGTTTTTT. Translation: CASSFVSTGELFF.

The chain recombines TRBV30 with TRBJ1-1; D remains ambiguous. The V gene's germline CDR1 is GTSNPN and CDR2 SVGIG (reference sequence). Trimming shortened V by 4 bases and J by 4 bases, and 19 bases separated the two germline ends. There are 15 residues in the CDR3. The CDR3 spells CAWTLTARWSTEAFF. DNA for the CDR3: TGTGCCTGGACCCTCACCGCGCGGTGGTCCACTGAAGCTTTCTTT.

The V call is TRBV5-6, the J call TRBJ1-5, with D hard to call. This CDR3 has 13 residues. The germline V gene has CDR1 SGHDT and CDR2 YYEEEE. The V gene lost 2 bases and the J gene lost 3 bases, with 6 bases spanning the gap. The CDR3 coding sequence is TGTGCCAGCAGCTTCGGTTACAATCAGCCCCAGCATTTT. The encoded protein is CASSFGYNQPQHF.

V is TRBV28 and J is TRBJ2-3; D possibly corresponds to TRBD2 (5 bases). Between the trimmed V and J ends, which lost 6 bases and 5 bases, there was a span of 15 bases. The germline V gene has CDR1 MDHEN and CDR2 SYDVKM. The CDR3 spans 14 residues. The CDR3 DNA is TGTGCCAGCAGGCCCCCCGGGGTAGTAGATACGCAGTATTTT. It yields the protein CASRPPGVVDTQYF.

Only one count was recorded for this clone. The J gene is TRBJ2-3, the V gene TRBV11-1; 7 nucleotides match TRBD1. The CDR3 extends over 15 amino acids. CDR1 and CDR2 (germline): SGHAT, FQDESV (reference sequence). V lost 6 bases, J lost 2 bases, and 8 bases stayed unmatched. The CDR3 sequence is CASRSDRLSTDTQYF. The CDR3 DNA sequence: TGTGCCAGCAGGTCGGACAGGCTATCCACAGATACGCAGTATTTT. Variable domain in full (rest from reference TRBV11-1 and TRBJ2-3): EAEVAQSPRYKITEKSQAVAFWCDPISGHATLYWYRQILGQGPELLVQFQDESVVDDSQLPKDRFSAERLKGVDSTLKIQPAELGDSAMYLCASRSDRLSTDTQYFGPGTRLTVL.

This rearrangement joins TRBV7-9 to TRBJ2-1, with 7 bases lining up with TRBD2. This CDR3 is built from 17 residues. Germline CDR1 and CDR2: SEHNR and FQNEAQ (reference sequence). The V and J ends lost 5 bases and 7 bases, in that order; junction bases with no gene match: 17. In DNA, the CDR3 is TGTGCCAGCAGCGCAAGACCGGGACTACCGTCGAGAAATGAGCAGTTCTTC. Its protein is CASSARPGLPSRNEQFF.

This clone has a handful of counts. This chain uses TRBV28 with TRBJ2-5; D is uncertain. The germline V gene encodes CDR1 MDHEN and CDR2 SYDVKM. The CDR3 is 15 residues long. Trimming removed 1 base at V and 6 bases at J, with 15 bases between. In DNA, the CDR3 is TGTGCCAGCAGTTTATTAAATAGTTCAGGCAAGACCCAGTACTTC. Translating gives CASSLLNSSGKTQYF. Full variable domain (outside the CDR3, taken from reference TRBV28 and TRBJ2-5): DVKVTQSSRYLVKRTGEKVFLECVQDMDHENMFWYRQDPGLGLRLIYFSYDVKMKEKGDIPEGYSVSREKKERFSLILESASTNQTSMYLCASSLLNSSGKTQYFGPGTRLLVL.

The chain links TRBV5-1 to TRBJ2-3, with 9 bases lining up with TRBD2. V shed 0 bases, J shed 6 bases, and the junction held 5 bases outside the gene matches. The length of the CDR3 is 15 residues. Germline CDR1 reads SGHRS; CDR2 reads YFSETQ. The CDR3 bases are TGCGCCAGCAGCTTGGGACTAGCGGACGATGATACGCAGTATTTT. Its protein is CASSLGLADDDTQYF.

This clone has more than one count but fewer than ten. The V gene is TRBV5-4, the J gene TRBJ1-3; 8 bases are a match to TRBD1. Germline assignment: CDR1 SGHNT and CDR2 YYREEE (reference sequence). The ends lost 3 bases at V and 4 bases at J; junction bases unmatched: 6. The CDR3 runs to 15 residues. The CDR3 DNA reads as TGTGCCAGCAGCTCGCGGACAGGGACAGGAAACACCATATATTTT. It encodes CASSSRTGTGNTIYF.

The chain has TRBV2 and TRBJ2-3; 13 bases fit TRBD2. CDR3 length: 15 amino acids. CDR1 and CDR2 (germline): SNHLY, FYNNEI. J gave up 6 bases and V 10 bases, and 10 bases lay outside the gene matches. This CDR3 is CATALAGGPGDTQYF. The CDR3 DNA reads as TGTGCCACCGCACTAGCGGGGGGGCCGGGTGATACGCAGTATTTT.

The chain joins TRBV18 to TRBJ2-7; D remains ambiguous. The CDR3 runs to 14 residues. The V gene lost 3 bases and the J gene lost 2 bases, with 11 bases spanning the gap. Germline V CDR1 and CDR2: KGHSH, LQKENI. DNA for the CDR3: TGTGCCAGCTCACCGATGACAACCACCTACGAGCAGTACTTC. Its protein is CASSPMTTTYEQYF.

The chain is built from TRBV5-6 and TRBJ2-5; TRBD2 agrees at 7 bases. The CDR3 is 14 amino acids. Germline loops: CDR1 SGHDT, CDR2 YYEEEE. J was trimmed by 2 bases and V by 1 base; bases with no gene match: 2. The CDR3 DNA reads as TGTGCCAGCAGCTTGACTAGCGCGCAAGAGACCCAGTACTTC. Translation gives CASSLTSAQETQYF.

The CDR3 coding sequence is TGTGCCAGCAGCGCCGGGACAGGAAGAAACACCATATATTTT. Translation: CASSAGTGRNTIYF. The chain links TRBV7-2 to TRBJ1-3, with 8 bases fitting TRBD1. Trimming cost V 5 bases and J 5 bases; bases outside gene matches: 5. The germline gives CDR1 SGHTA, CDR2 FQGNSA. This CDR3 spans 14 amino acids.

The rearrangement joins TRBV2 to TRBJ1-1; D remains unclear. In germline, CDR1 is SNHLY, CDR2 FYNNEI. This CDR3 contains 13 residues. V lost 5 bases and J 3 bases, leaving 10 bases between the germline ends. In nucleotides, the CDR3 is TGTGCCAGCAGTTTGAGGGCGGACACTGAAGCTTTCTTT. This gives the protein CASSLRADTEAFF.

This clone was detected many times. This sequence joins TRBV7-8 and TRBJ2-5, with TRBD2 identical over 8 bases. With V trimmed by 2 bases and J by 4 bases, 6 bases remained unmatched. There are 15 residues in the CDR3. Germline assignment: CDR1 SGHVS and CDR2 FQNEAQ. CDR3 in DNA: TGTGCCAGCAGCTTACTCGTAGCGGGGCCAGAGACCCAGTACTTC. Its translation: CASSLLVAGPETQYF.

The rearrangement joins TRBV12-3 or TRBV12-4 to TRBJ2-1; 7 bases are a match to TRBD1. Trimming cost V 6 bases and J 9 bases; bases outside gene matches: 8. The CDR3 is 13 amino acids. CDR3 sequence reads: CASRAPYRGEQFF. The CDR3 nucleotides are TGTGCCAGCAGAGCCCCGTACAGGGGTGAGCAGTTCTTC.

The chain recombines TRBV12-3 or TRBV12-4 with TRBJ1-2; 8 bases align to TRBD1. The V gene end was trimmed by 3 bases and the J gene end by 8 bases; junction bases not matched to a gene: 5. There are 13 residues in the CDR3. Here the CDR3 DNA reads TGTGCCAGCAGTTTCTCAGGGGGCCAAGGCTACACCTTC. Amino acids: CASSFSGGQGYTF.

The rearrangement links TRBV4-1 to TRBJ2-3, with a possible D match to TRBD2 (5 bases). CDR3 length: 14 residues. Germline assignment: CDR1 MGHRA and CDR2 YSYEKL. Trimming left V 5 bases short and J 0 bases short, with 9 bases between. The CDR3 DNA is TGCGCCAGCAGCATCGGGGATAGCACAGATACGCAGTATTTT. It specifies CASSIGDSTDTQYF.

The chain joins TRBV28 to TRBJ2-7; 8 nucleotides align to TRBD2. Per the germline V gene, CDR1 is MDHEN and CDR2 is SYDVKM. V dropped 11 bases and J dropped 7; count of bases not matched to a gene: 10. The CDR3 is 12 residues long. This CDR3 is CAGQAGAGEQYF. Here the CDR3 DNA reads TGTGCCGGCCAAGCGGGGGCTGGTGAGCAGTACTTC.

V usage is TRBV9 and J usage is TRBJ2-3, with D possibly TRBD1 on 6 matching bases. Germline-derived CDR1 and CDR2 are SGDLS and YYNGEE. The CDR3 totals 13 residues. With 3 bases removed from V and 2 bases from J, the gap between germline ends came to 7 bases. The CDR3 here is CASSAGDTDTQYF. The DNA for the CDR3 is TGTGCCAGCAGCGCAGGGGACACAGATACGCAGTATTTT. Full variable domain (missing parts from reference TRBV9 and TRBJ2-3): DSGVTQTPKHLITATGQRVTLRCSPRSGDLSVYWYQQSLDQGLQFLIQYYNGEERAKGNILERFSAQQFPDLHSELNLSSLELGDSALYFCASSAGDTDTQYFGPGTRLTVL.

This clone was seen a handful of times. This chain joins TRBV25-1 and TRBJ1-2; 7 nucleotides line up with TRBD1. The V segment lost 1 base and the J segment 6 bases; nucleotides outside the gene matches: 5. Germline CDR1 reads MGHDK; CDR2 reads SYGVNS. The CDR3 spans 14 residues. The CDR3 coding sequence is TGTGCCAGCAGTGAATGGAAGGGGGCGAATGGCTACACCTTC. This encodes CASSEWKGANGYTF.

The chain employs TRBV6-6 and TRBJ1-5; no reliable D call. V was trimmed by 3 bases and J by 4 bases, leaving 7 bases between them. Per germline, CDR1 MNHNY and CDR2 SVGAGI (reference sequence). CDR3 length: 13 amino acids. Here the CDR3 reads CASSYGLNQPQHF. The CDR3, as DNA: TGTGCCAGCAGTTATGGGCTAAATCAGCCCCAGCATTTT.

CDR3 nucleotides: TGTGCCAGCAGTCCCGATCAGGGGGGCACCGGGGAGCTGTTTTTT. Protein: CASSPDQGGTGELFF. V gene TRBV2 combines with J gene TRBJ2-2, with a tentative D call TRBD1 (7 bases). This CDR3 is 15 amino acids long. The V end lost 5 bases, the J end lost 4 bases, and 14 bases lay between the germline ends. The V gene's germline CDR1 is SNHLY and CDR2 FYNNEI.

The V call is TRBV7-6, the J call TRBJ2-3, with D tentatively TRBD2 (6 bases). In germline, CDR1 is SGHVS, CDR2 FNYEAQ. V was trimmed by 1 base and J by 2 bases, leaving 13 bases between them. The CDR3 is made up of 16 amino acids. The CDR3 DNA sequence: TGTGCCAGCAGCTTAGATGTAGGCGGGACCACAGATACGCAGTATTTT. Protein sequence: CASSLDVGGTTDTQYF.

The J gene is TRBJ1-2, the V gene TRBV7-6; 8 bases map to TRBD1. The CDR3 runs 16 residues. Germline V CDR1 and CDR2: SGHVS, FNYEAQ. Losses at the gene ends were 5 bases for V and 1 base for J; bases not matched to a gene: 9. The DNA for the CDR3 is TGTGCCAGCAGCCCGGACAGGGTCGGGGGTAACTATGGCTACACCTTC. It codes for CASSPDRVGGNYGYTF.

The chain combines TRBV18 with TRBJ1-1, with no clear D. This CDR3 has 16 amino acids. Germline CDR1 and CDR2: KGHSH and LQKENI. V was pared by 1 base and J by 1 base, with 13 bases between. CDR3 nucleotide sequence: TGTGCCAGCTCACCACGGGCAGGCTCCACGAACACTGAAGCTTTCTTT. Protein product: CASSPRAGSTNTEAFF.

Here the CDR3 reads CASSYSEGRGYTF. The CDR3 nucleotides are TGTGCCAGCAGTTACTCGGAGGGGCGTGGCTACACCTTC. The chain uses TRBV6-5 and TRBJ1-2, with D possibly TRBD1 on 5 matching bases. The germline V gene encodes CDR1 MNHEY and CDR2 SVGAGI. This CDR3 is 13 amino acids long. Trimming stripped 0 bases from V and 7 bases from J, with 9 bases between.

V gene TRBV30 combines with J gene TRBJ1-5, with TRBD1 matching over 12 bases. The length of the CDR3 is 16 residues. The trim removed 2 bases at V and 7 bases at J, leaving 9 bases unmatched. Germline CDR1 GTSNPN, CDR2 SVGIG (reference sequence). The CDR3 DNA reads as TGTGCCTGGAGTCCTGTGGGACAGGGGGCTGGACAGCCCCAGCATTTT. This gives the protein CAWSPVGQGAGQPQHF. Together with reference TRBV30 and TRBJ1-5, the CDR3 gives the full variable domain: SQTIHQWPATLVQPVGSPLSLECTVEGTSNPNLYWYRQAAGRGLQLLFYSVGIGQISSEVPQNLSASRPQDRQFILSSKKLLLSDSGFYLCAWSPVGQGAGQPQHFGDGTRLSIL.

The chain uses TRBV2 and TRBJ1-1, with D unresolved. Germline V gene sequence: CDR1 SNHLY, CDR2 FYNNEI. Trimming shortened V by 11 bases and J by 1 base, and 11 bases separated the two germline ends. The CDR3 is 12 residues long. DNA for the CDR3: TGTGCCCTCACCGCGGGGAACACTGAAGCTTTCTTT. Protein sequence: CALTAGNTEAFF.

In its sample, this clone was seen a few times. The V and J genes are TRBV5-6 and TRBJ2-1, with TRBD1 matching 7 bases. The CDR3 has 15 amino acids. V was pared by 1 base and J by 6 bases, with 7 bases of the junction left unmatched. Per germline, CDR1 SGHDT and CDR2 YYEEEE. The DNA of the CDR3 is TGTGCCAGCAGCTTGTCTTACAGGGGAATCAATGAGCAGTTCTTC. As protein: CASSLSYRGINEQFF.

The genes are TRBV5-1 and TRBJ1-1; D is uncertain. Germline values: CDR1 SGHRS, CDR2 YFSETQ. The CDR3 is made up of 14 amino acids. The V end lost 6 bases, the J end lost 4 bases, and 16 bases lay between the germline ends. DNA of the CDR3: TGCGCCAGCACCCGGGAGGGAGATATCACTGAAGCTTTCTTT. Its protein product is CASTREGDITEAFF.